The 19 T cell receptor beta chains below were found in one sample sequenced in a study of low-dose radiotherapy and immunotherapy resistance in tumors. Over approximately 20 PCR cycles, TCRs were amplified from a constant-region primer and V-primer adapter. TCRdb reprocessed the reads with MiXCR, giving one entry per CDR3 protein. The table has some 52,000 distinct CDR3 sequences, approximately 35% seen once. Time point defined: after trial treatment. Treatment in this sample: LDRT plus nivolumab, ipilimumab, low-dose cyclophosphamide and aspirin (RACIN trial). Sequenced material: PBMCs, taken after low-dose radiotherapy plus immunotherapy. The receptors stem from a male donor with rectosigmoid adenocarcinoma.

This clonotype was seen many times. V is TRBV2 and J is TRBJ2-3; no clear D gene. Germline lookup yields CDR1 SNHLY and CDR2 FYNNEI. The CDR3 consists of 11 residues. Trimming left V 3 bases short and J 12 bases short, with 10 bases between. In DNA, the CDR3 is TGTGCCAGCAGTGACGTAGGTCCTCAGTATTTT. Encoded protein: CASSDVGPQYF.

This clonotype was counted ten times or more. The chain joins TRBV28 to TRBJ1-1, with TRBD1 matching over 11 bases. Trimming cost V 5 bases and J 6 bases; bases outside gene matches: 8. The CDR3 is 15 residues long. Germline V gives CDR1 MDHEN, CDR2 SYDVKM. The DNA for the CDR3 is TGTGCCAGCAGTACGGGGACAGGGGGGAAGCCTGAAGCTTTCTTT. Amino acid sequence: CASSTGTGGKPEAFF.

In its sample, this clonotype was seen many times. The chain carries TRBV27 and TRBJ2-5; D could derive from TRBD1 or TRBD2 (6 bases each). This CDR3 has 13 amino acids. Germline V lookup: CDR1 MNHEY, CDR2 SMNVEV (reference sequence). V was cut by 3 bases and J by 5 bases, with 10 bases left in between. The CDR3 DNA is TGTGCCAGCAGTTTCGGGGGCTTTGAGACCCAGTACTTC. Amino acids: CASSFGGFETQYF.

The V gene is TRBV7-9, the J gene TRBJ2-7; D remains ambiguous. CDR1 and CDR2 from the germline V gene are SEHNR and FQNEAQ (reference sequence). Trimming took 1 base from V and 4 from J, leaving 8 bases between them. This CDR3 spans 13 amino acids. The CDR3 DNA reads TGTGCCAGCAGCTTAGGAGAAAGTTACGAGCAGTACTTC. It specifies CASSLGESYEQYF.

Turning to this clonotype: A much larger clone lies a single base off, so this may be a read error. The missing conserved phenylalanine or tryptophan at the end of this CDR3 makes a read error likely. The chain has TRBV12-5 and TRBJ2-7; 10 bases map to TRBD1. Trimming at V came to 3 bases and at J to 5 bases, leaving 7 bases not matched to a gene. Germline V CDR1 and CDR2: LGHNT, FRNRAP. The CDR3 extends over 15 amino acids. The CDR3 region is CASGLGQGGVNEQYL. CDR3 DNA: TGTGCTAGTGGTTTAGGACAGGGGGGCGTAAACGAGCAGTACTTA.

This clonotype was observed many times. The chain uses TRBV20-1 and TRBJ1-2; D possibly corresponds to TRBD1 (6 bases). There are 14 residues in the CDR3. Germline loops: CDR1 DFQATT, CDR2 SNEGSKA (reference sequence). Trimming took 5 bases from V and 0 from J, leaving 13 bases between them. As DNA, the CDR3 is TGCAGTGCTCAAGCCGGGACATCTAACTATGGCTACACCTTC. Residues: CSAQAGTSNYGYTF.

This clonotype was seen many times. The CDR3 nucleotides are TGTGCCAGCACTAACAAGGGGGGGATAGGGACACCCCTCCACTTT. It codes for CASTNKGGIGTPLHF. The chain carries TRBV28 and TRBJ1-6, with a weak D call TRBD1 (6 bases). This CDR3 region has 15 residues. Germline V gene data show CDR1 as MDHEN and CDR2 as SYDVKM. Trimming took off 7 bases at V and 11 bases at J, with 21 bases between the two ends.

This clonotype showed up many times. The chain employs TRBV7-2 and TRBJ2-3; D is perhaps TRBD2 (5 bases). The length of the CDR3 is 15 residues. Trimming shortened V by 1 base and J by 5 bases, and 13 bases separated the two germline ends. Germline CDR1 SGHTA, CDR2 FQGNSA. CDR3 in amino acids: CASSLVVGAEDTQYF. DNA of the CDR3: TGTGCCAGCAGCTTAGTGGTGGGAGCGGAAGATACGCAGTATTTT.

The chain has TRBV6-2 or TRBV6-3 and TRBJ1-2; weak D call: TRBD1 (6 bases). Germline V gene sequence: CDR1 MNHEY, CDR2 SVGEGT. The CDR3 loop spans 12 amino acids. Deletions cut 6 bases from V and 4 bases from J, with 9 bases between. The CDR3 sequence: CASSDRSYGYTF. The CDR3 DNA follows: TGTGCCAGCAGCGACAGGTCCTATGGCTACACCTTC.

This clonotype was detected only a few times. The rearrangement links TRBV24-1 to TRBJ2-1; D unclear. The V end lost 3 bases, the J end lost 10 bases, and 6 bases lay between the germline ends. Germline V gives CDR1 KGHDR, CDR2 SFDVKD. The CDR3 totals 11 residues. This CDR3 is CATSDPREQFF. The CDR3 coding sequence is TGTGCCACCAGTGATCCGAGGGAGCAGTTCTTC.

This clonotype was found many times. This chain uses TRBV19 with TRBJ2-7; TRBD2 matches 9 bases. The V gene's germline CDR1 is LNHDA and CDR2 SQIVND (reference sequence). V shed 8 bases, J shed 4 bases, and the junction held 6 bases outside the gene matches. This CDR3 has 13 amino acids. CDR3 bases: TGTGCCAGTGGACGGACTAGCGAGTACGAGCAGTACTTC. Its translation is CASGRTSEYEQYF.

The DNA for the CDR3 is TGTGCCAGCGGCCCGTGGGGCCGGGGCACTGAAGCTTTCTTT. Encoded protein: CASGPWGRGTEAFF. This chain joins TRBV28 and TRBJ1-1; weak D call: TRBD1 (5 bases). With 8 bases removed from V and 4 bases from J, the gap between germline ends came to 17 bases. Looked up from germline, CDR1 is MDHEN and CDR2 is SYDVKM. This CDR3 spans 14 amino acids.

This clonotype was detected many times. CDR3 sequence: CASGGRLNTDTQYF. As DNA, the CDR3 is TGTGCCAGCGGAGGACGGTTAAACACAGATACGCAGTATTTT. The chain couples TRBV6-2 or TRBV6-3 to TRBJ2-3; D is possibly TRBD2 (5 bases). This CDR3 has 14 amino acids. V was cut by 8 bases and J by 2 bases, with 14 bases left in between. Germline CDR1 MNHEY, CDR2 SVGEGT.

Ten or more counts support this clonotype. This chain links TRBV6-2 or TRBV6-3 with TRBJ1-4; D gene ambiguous. From germline, CDR1 is MNHEY and CDR2 SVGEGT. This CDR3 contains 15 residues. V shed 6 bases and J shed 6 bases, with 17 bases lying between them. CDR3 bases: TGTGCCAGCAGGCGGCTTTCCCGTAACGATGAAAAACTGTTTTTT. Translating it yields CASRRLSRNDEKLFF.

There are a few counts of this clonotype. The chain uses TRBV19 and TRBJ1-2; 9 nucleotides agree with TRBD1. Germline loops: CDR1 LNHDA, CDR2 SQIVND (reference sequence). The CDR3 runs 14 residues. V shed 5 bases, J shed 8 bases, and the junction held 9 bases outside the gene matches. CDR3 DNA sequence: TGTGCCAGTAGTCCAGGACAGGGGTTCTCCGGCTACACCTTC. Encoded protein: CASSPGQGFSGYTF.

In the case of this clonotype: This probably arose from a read error, given a far larger clone one base away. The chain couples TRBV5-6 to TRBJ2-1; D is ambiguous. Per the germline V gene, CDR1 is SGHDT and CDR2 is YYEEEE. V was shortened by 3 bases and J by 10 bases, with 17 bases between the two germline ends. The CDR3 extends over 14 amino acids. CDR3 region: CASSSREGSYEQFF. For the CDR3, the DNA is TGTGCCAGCAGCTCTAGGGAAGGATCCTACGAGCAGTTCTTC.

This clonotype came up once. This chain uses TRBV28 with TRBJ2-7; TRBD1 matches at 10 bases. CDR3 length equals 17 residues. Germline V gene data show CDR1 as MDHEN and CDR2 as SYDVKM. The J segment lost 7 bases and the V segment lost 2 bases, leaving 14 bases of the junction unmatched. The CDR3 nucleotides are TGTGCCAGCAGTTTAACTGCTGGACAGGGGGGACTAAGTGAGCAGTACTTC. This sequence encodes CASSLTAGQGGLSEQYF.

Points on this clonotype: The DNA is left out, because the CDR3 cannot be placed on it with certainty; the CDR3 is given as TCRdb lists it. This sequence joins TRBV18 and TRBJ2-2. Inclusive of both ends, the CDR3 amounts to 16 amino acids. Germline CDR1 KGHSH, CDR2 LQKENI. The CDR3 sequence is CASSPVGSSTGELFFF.

This clonotype was seen only a few times. The chain uses TRBV6-1 and TRBJ2-7; possibly TRBD2 for D (5 bases). Trimming took off 6 bases at V and 6 bases at J, with 15 bases between the two ends. Germline V lookup: CDR1 MNHNS, CDR2 SASEGT. The CDR3 contains 13 residues. The CDR3 is CASRTMSGGEQYF. Written as DNA, the CDR3 is TGTGCCAGCAGGACTATGTCAGGTGGCGAGCAGTACTTC.